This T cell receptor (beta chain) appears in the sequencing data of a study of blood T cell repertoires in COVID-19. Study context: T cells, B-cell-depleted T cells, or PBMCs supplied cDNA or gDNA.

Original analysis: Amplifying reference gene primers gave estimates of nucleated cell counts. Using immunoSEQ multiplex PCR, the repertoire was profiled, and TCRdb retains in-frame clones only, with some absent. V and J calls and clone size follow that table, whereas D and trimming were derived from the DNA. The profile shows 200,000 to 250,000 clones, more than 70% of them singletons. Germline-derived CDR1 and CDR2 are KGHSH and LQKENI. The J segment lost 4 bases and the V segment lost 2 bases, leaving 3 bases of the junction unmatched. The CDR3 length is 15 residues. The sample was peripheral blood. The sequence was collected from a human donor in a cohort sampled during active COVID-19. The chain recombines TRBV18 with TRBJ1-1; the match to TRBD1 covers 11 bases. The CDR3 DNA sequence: TGTGCCAGCTCACCAGGGACAGGGGGAAGCACTGAAGCTTTCTTT. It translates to CASSPGTGGSTEAFF. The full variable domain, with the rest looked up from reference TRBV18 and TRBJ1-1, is NAGVMQNPRHLVRRRGQEARLRCSPMKGHSHVYWYRQLPEEGLKFMVYLQKENIIDESGMPKERFSAEFPKEGPSILRIQQVVRGDSAAYFCASSPGTGGSTEAFFGQGTRLTVV.